This T cell receptor (beta chain) was identified during a study of cytomegalovirus exposure and HLA in healthy donors. Notes on the study in general: The classifier, whose performance was assessed in both the original and validation cohorts, reportedly diagnosed cytomegalovirus status with high specificity and sensitivity.

The data were produced by immunoSEQ multiplex PCR, yet TCRdb's version contains in-frame clones alone and is incomplete. Among 220,000 or so clones listed, approximately 83% were seen once. Germline lookup yields CDR1 MNHEY and CDR2 SVGAGI. Between the trimmed V and J ends, which lost 6 bases and 2 bases, there was a span of 14 bases. This CDR3 comprises 15 residues. With respect to this clone: Its matching antigen is unknown.

The chain couples TRBV6-5 to TRBJ1-5, with D perhaps TRBD1 (6 bases). Sequences were obtained from PBMCs. The TCR was taken from a woman younger than 45 in good health and CMV-seropositive. CDR3 nucleotide sequence: TGTGCCAGCAGCTCACAGGGATATGGCAATCAGCCCCAGCATTTT. Its translation is CASSSQGYGNQPQHF.